The TCR beta chain under discussion was sequenced for a study of T-cell memory formation after mild COVID-19. Study-wide points: CD4+ contracting clones were mainly CM and EM; CD8+ ones, EMRA.

This clonotype came up a few times. What it binds is unknown. Amplification by 5'RACE using constant-segment primers produced TCR alpha and TCR beta cDNA libraries that carried sample barcodes and UMIs. TCRdb redid the calling of the 5' RACE reads with MiXCR, one entry per CDR3 protein. The table records approximately 500,000 distinct CDR3 sequences, around 25% of them present only once. Sequencing input: PBMCs or a T cell subset sorted from them (not recorded which). This TCR derives from an adult woman who had mild COVID-19 (a few samples of this study predate the infection). Cell type and time point are not known.

The CDR3 DNA is TGTGCCACCAGCAGCGGGCGGCGCGCATACTATGGCTACACCTTC. Its translation: CATSSGRRAYYGYTF. The J gene is TRBJ1-2, the V gene TRBV15; D remains ambiguous. V lost 3 bases to trimming and J lost 3 bases, with 14 bases between them. Per germline, CDR1 LNHNV and CDR2 YYDKDF (reference sequence). This CDR3 is 15 amino acids long.